This TCR beta chain was found in a study of blood T cell repertoires in COVID-19. Germline CDR1 reads SGHDT; CDR2 reads YYEEEE. This CDR3 has 11 residues. V lost 7 bases to trimming and J lost 6 bases, with 10 bases between them. Repertoires were generated with immunoSEQ multiplex PCR, while TCRdb's copy carries only in-frame clones and drops some. This table has a few hundred thousand clones, roughly 86% appearing once. The source material was peripheral blood. The chain links TRBV5-6 to TRBJ1-2; no reliable D call. This receptor was taken from a woman in her 30s who had recovered from COVID-19. CDR3 sequence reads: CASGPDNGYTF. In DNA, the CDR3 is TGTGCCAGCGGCCCTGACAATGGCTACACCTTC.